This T cell receptor (beta chain) is drawn from a study of blood T cell repertoires in COVID-19. Study details: T cells, B-cell-depleted T cells, or PBMCs supplied cDNA or gDNA.

TCRdb keeps only in-frame clones here, not all; method: immunoSEQ multiplex PCR. This sample carries 200,000 to 300,000 clones, more than 70% of them seen once, and the ten largest clones take 9% to 15%. V was pared by 1 base and J by 0 bases, with 6 bases between. The CDR3 is 14 amino acids. The germline V gene encodes CDR1 LGHDT and CDR2 YNNKEL (reference sequence). V and J are TRBV3-1 (or the pseudogene TRBV3-2) and TRBJ1-1; D is unresolved. Source material: peripheral blood. The TCR was taken from a man of 80 years or more with acute or convalescent COVID-19. The CDR3 region has the DNA TGTGCCAGCAGCCAAGTTCCCGTGAACACTGAAGCTTTCTTT. It translates to CASSQVPVNTEAFF.